These T cell receptor beta chains were read from a single sample in a study of cytomegalovirus exposure and HLA in healthy donors. The protocol was immunoSEQ multiplex PCR, while the TCRdb copy is restricted to in-frame clones and leaves out a portion. The sample yields about 160,000 clones, 80% to 90% seen once. Source material: PBMCs. Every receptor here comes from a male donor in good health and CMV-seronegative. Both conserved end residues are part of each CDR3. The order of the fields is J gene, V gene, clone size, D gene, CDR3 DNA, CDR3 protein. A D gene is named only where the DNA matches it firmly. Where a row states a size, it is once, few, many or the class of an expanded clone; other rows omit it.

j_gene: TRBJ2-3; v_gene: TRBV13; abundance: -; d_gene: TRBD1; CDR3nt: TGTGCCAGCAGCTCCCAGGACAGGGTCGAAGATACGCAGTATTTT; CDR3aa: CASSSQDRVEDTQYF
j_gene: TRBJ1-1; v_gene: TRBV13; abundance: -; d_gene: -; CDR3nt: TGTGCCAGCAGCCCCCGGCCCAGACAGACTGAAGCTTTCTTT; CDR3aa: CASSPRPRQTEAFF
j_gene: TRBJ1-6; v_gene: TRBV6-4; abundance: -; d_gene: -; CDR3nt: TGTGCCAGCAGACCTGTGACACAATCACCCCTCCACTTT; CDR3aa: CASRPVTQSPLHF
j_gene: TRBJ2-7; v_gene: TRBV6-5; abundance: -; d_gene: TRBD2; CDR3nt: TGTGCCAGCAGAACCGGGACTAGAAGGAGCGAGCAGTACTTC; CDR3aa: CASRTGTRRSEQYF
j_gene: TRBJ1-3; v_gene: TRBV11-1; abundance: -; d_gene: -; CDR3nt: TGTGCCAGCAGCTTAACAGGAAGGGGAAACACCATATATTTT; CDR3aa: CASSLTGRGNTIYF
j_gene: TRBJ2-7; v_gene: TRBV18; abundance: once; d_gene: -; CDR3nt: TGTGCCAGCTCACCACCGGCCGGACAGAGAGACGAGCAGTACTTC; CDR3aa: CASSPPAGQRDEQYF
j_gene: TRBJ2-5; v_gene: TRBV10-3; abundance: -; d_gene: TRBD2; CDR3nt: TGTGCCATCCAAAGCGGGGGGGAAGAGACCCAGTACTTC; CDR3aa: CAIQSGGEETQYF
j_gene: TRBJ2-7; v_gene: TRBV7-9; abundance: -; d_gene: -; CDR3nt: TGTGCCAGCAGCTTAGGAGGGGAGGCCTACGAGCAGTACTTC; CDR3aa: CASSLGGEAYEQYF
j_gene: TRBJ1-3; v_gene: TRBV9; abundance: once; d_gene: TRBD1; CDR3nt: TGTGCCAGCAGCGTAGCACAGGGGGATGGAAACACCATATATTTT; CDR3aa: CASSVAQGDGNTIYF
j_gene: TRBJ1-3; v_gene: TRBV5-1; abundance: -; d_gene: -; CDR3nt: TGCGCCAGCAGCTTGGCCGGGACTGGAAACACCATATATTTT; CDR3aa: CASSLAGTGNTIYF
j_gene: TRBJ2-5; v_gene: TRBV29-1; abundance: -; d_gene: -; CDR3nt: TGCAGCGTTGCCCTAGGAGGGCTCGGCCAAGAGACCCAGTACTTC; CDR3aa: CSVALGGLGQETQYF
j_gene: TRBJ2-3; v_gene: TRBV14; abundance: -; d_gene: -; CDR3nt: TGTGCCAGCAGCCAATTAGATTCTAGCACAGATACGCAGTATTTT; CDR3aa: CASSQLDSSTDTQYF
j_gene: TRBJ1-5; v_gene: TRBV9; abundance: -; d_gene: -; CDR3nt: TGTGCCAGCAGCCAAGGGGGTGCAAGCAATCAGCCCCAGCATTTT; CDR3aa: CASSQGGASNQPQHF
j_gene: TRBJ2-1; v_gene: TRBV6-6; abundance: -; d_gene: TRBD1; CDR3nt: TGTGCCAGCAGTTTGCGGACAGGGGATTTAGGCGAGCAGTTCTTC; CDR3aa: CASSLRTGDLGEQFF
j_gene: TRBJ2-7; v_gene: TRBV6-5; abundance: once; d_gene: -; CDR3nt: TGTGCCAGCAGTTCAACAGGGTTTCCTTACGAGCAGTACTTC; CDR3aa: CASSSTGFPYEQYF
j_gene: TRBJ1-5; v_gene: TRBV5-6; abundance: few; d_gene: -; CDR3nt: TGTGCCAGCAGCTTGAACGCAGGGCGCGGCAATCAGCCCCAGCATTTT; CDR3aa: CASSLNAGRGNQPQHF
j_gene: TRBJ1-2; v_gene: TRBV18; abundance: -; d_gene: TRBD1; CDR3nt: TGTGCCAGCTCACCGTCGGGGGACAGGGGTGGCTACACCTTC; CDR3aa: CASSPSGDRGGYTF
j_gene: TRBJ2-2; v_gene: TRBV19; abundance: -; d_gene: TRBD1; CDR3nt: TGTGCCAGTATGACCGGGACAGGGGGTTTCACCGGGGAGCTGTTTTTT; CDR3aa: CASMTGTGGFTGELFF
j_gene: TRBJ2-7; v_gene: TRBV4-3; abundance: -; d_gene: TRBD2; CDR3nt: TGCGCCAGCAGCCGAACTAGCGGGGGCACCTACGAGCAGTACTTC; CDR3aa: CASSRTSGGTYEQYF
j_gene: TRBJ1-2; v_gene: TRBV1; abundance: -; d_gene: -; CDR3nt: TGCACCAGCGGAACAGGGGTAGGTGGCTACACCTTC; CDR3aa: CTSGTGVGGYTF
j_gene: TRBJ1-4; v_gene: TRBV6-5; abundance: -; d_gene: -; CDR3nt: TGTGCCAGCAGTTACAGCGGGGCCGCAGGCGAAAAACTGTTTTTT; CDR3aa: CASSYSGAAGEKLFF
j_gene: TRBJ2-1; v_gene: TRBV7-8; abundance: -; d_gene: TRBD2; CDR3nt: TGTGCCAGCAGCTCCCTACCCCAGACTAGCGGGAGGTACAATGAGCAGTTCTTC; CDR3aa: CASSSLPQTSGRYNEQFF
j_gene: TRBJ2-1; v_gene: TRBV27; abundance: -; d_gene: TRBD2; CDR3nt: TGTGCCAGCAGTTCCACGGGACTAGCGGGAGTAGGCTACAATGAGCAGTTCTTC; CDR3aa: CASSSTGLAGVGYNEQFF
j_gene: TRBJ1-5; v_gene: TRBV6-5; abundance: -; d_gene: TRBD1; CDR3nt: TGTGCCAGCAGTAGGGGGACAGGGAATCAGCCCCAGCATTTT; CDR3aa: CASSRGTGNQPQHF
j_gene: TRBJ2-7; v_gene: TRBV21-1; abundance: -; d_gene: -; CDR3nt: TGTGCCAGCAGCAAAGTTCTCCGAGAGCGCCCTGTCGAGCAGTACTTC; CDR3aa: CASSKVLRERPVEQYF
j_gene: TRBJ1-6; v_gene: TRBV7-9; abundance: -; d_gene: TRBD1; CDR3nt: TGTGCCAGCAGCTCCCTGACAGGGGCGGGTGCACCCCTCCACTTT; CDR3aa: CASSSLTGAGAPLHF
j_gene: TRBJ2-3; v_gene: TRBV2; abundance: -; d_gene: TRBD2; CDR3nt: TGTGCCAGCAGCCTTGACAGGACTAGCGGGAGAGGCGCAGATACGCAGTATTTT; CDR3aa: CASSLDRTSGRGADTQYF
j_gene: TRBJ2-1; v_gene: TRBV5-1; abundance: -; d_gene: TRBD1; CDR3nt: TGCGCCAGCAGCTCCCAGGGGGCGAGAGGTTCCTACAATGAGCAGTTCTTC; CDR3aa: CASSSQGARGSYNEQFF
j_gene: TRBJ2-2; v_gene: TRBV6-6; abundance: -; d_gene: TRBD1; CDR3nt: TGTGCCAGCAGTTTTGCGACAGGGAATACCGGGGAGCTGTTTTTT; CDR3aa: CASSFATGNTGELFF
j_gene: TRBJ1-1; v_gene: TRBV9; abundance: -; d_gene: -; CDR3nt: TGTGCCAGCAGCGTAGGTGGCAGGGGCACTGAAGCTTTCTTT; CDR3aa: CASSVGGRGTEAFF
j_gene: TRBJ2-6; v_gene: TRBV5-1; abundance: -; d_gene: -; CDR3nt: TGCGCCAGCAGCTCGCCGGAGACAGGATCAGCCGGGGCCAACGTCCTGACTTTC; CDR3aa: CASSSPETGSAGANVLTF
j_gene: TRBJ2-5; v_gene: TRBV7-2; abundance: -; d_gene: TRBD2; CDR3nt: TGTGCCAGCAGACTATCCCTGCCCGGGACTAGCGGCAGGGAGACCCAGTACTTC; CDR3aa: CASRLSLPGTSGRETQYF
j_gene: TRBJ2-2; v_gene: TRBV5-1; abundance: -; d_gene: TRBD1; CDR3nt: TGCGCCAGCAGCCAGGGGGATCTAGCATCCACCGGGGAGCTGTTTTTT; CDR3aa: CASSQGDLASTGELFF
j_gene: TRBJ2-7; v_gene: TRBV7-9; abundance: -; d_gene: TRBD2; CDR3nt: TGTTCCAGCAGCACCAGGACTAGCGGGAGTGGGTACGAGCAGTACTTC; CDR3aa: CSSSTRTSGSGYEQYF
j_gene: TRBJ2-7; v_gene: TRBV28; abundance: -; d_gene: -; CDR3nt: TGTGCCACCGGGGACTACGAGCAGTACTTC; CDR3aa: CATGDYEQYF
j_gene: TRBJ2-7; v_gene: TRBV9; abundance: -; d_gene: TRBD2; CDR3nt: TGTGCCAGCAGCGTGGGGGGAGGGATTGACGAGCAGTACTTC; CDR3aa: CASSVGGGIDEQYF
j_gene: TRBJ2-7; v_gene: TRBV28; abundance: -; d_gene: -; CDR3nt: TGTGCCAGCAGTTTATCAGGGCTCGAGCAGTACTTC; CDR3aa: CASSLSGLEQYF
j_gene: TRBJ2-2; v_gene: TRBV7-9; abundance: once; d_gene: TRBD2; CDR3nt: TGTGCCAGCAGCGGACGACTAGCGGGAGAGGTCACCGGGGAGCTGTTTTTT; CDR3aa: CASSGRLAGEVTGELFF
j_gene: TRBJ2-1; v_gene: TRBV4-2; abundance: -; d_gene: -; CDR3nt: TGTGCCAGCAGCCAAGACGCGCTAGTAGAGGAGGAGCAGTTCTTC; CDR3aa: CASSQDALVEEEQFF
j_gene: TRBJ2-2; v_gene: TRBV6-5; abundance: -; d_gene: -; CDR3nt: TGTGCCAGCAGTCCCTCTAGCGACACCGGGGAGCTGTTTTTT; CDR3aa: CASSPSSDTGELFF